The 29 T cell receptor beta chains listed next were all sequenced from one sample in a study of response to subunit inactivated influenza vaccine. TCRdb re-called the RT-PCR reads with MiXCR, one entry per CDR3 protein. The repertoire holds about 500,000 distinct CDR3 sequences, with approximately 15% as singletons. This specimen was CD4+ T cells sorted from PBMCs, taken 23 to 25 months after vaccination. The source of these receptors is a man in his fifties or sixties who received an inactivated influenza vaccine.

This clonotype appeared a few times. V and J are TRBV20-1 and TRBJ2-3; D call uncertain. The V and J ends lost 1 base and 2 bases respectively, with 13 bases between them. CDR3 size: 15 residues. Looked up from germline, CDR1 is DFQATT and CDR2 is SNEGSKA (reference sequence). This CDR3 is CSARVVLRTTDTQYF. The CDR3 coding sequence is TGCAGTGCTAGAGTCGTTCTCAGGACCACAGATACGCAGTATTTT.

V and J are TRBV20-1 and TRBJ2-5; tentatively, D is TRBD2 (6 bases). Trimming removed 1 base from V and 5 bases from J, with 14 bases in between. This CDR3 comprises 14 residues. Germline V lookup: CDR1 DFQATT, CDR2 SNEGSKA (reference sequence). CDR3 in amino acids: CSARAHGAGETQYF. CDR3 in DNA: TGCAGTGCTAGAGCACACGGGGCGGGGGAGACCCAGTACTTC.

This clonotype was seen more than once but under ten times. The chain recombines TRBV20-1 with TRBJ2-2, with D possibly TRBD2 on 6 matching bases. The CDR3 length is 14 residues. Germline CDR1 reads DFQATT; CDR2 reads SNEGSKA (reference sequence). Trimming removed 5 bases from V and 0 bases from J, with 10 bases in between. The CDR3 loop is CSAPAGPNTGELFF. In DNA form, the CDR3 reads TGCAGTGCTCCGGCGGGGCCGAACACCGGGGAGCTGTTTTTT.

This chain links TRBV19 with TRBJ2-6, with D hard to call. CDR3 size: 14 residues. The germline gives CDR1 LNHDA, CDR2 SQIVND (reference sequence). The V and J ends lost 5 bases and 13 bases respectively, with 18 bases between them. The CDR3 region has the DNA TGTGCCAGTAGTTCGCAAGGAGATCTAGGAGTCCTGACTTTC. Translated, it gives CASSSQGDLGVLTF.

The chain has TRBV28 and TRBJ2-6; D gene ambiguous. Germline CDR1 and CDR2: MDHEN and SYDVKM. V dropped 6 bases and J dropped 4 bases, with 16 bases sitting between them. The CDR3 contains 16 residues. The CDR3 is CASRGIVERGANVLTF. The CDR3, as DNA: TGTGCCAGCAGGGGGATAGTCGAGAGGGGGGCCAACGTCCTGACTTTC. The variable domain in full, with the rest retrieved from reference TRBV28 and TRBJ2-6, is DVKVTQSSRYLVKRTGEKVFLECVQDMDHENMFWYRQDPGLGLRLIYFSYDVKMKEKGDIPEGYSVSREKKERFSLILESASTNQTSMYLCASRGIVERGANVLTFGAGSRLTVL.

This clonotype was recorded at least ten times. The gene calls are TRBV4-3 and TRBJ2-7, with D tentatively TRBD2 (5 bases). This CDR3 region has 15 residues. Germline assignment: CDR1 LGHNA and CDR2 YSLEER. Trimming pared 0 bases from V and 1 base from J, leaving 10 bases between. The CDR3 loop reads CASSQEGLNSYEQYF. As DNA, the CDR3 is TGCGCCAGCAGCCAAGAAGGACTTAATTCCTACGAGCAGTACTTC.

This clonotype showed up just a few times. The V and J genes are TRBV7-2 and TRBJ2-2, with TRBD2 matching 12 bases. The CDR3 runs 16 residues. Germline lookup yields CDR1 SGHTA and CDR2 FQGNSA. V was clipped by 3 bases and J by 3 bases; unmatched bases: 2. CDR3 residues: CASSFLAGGYTGELFF. The DNA of the CDR3 is TGTGCCAGCAGCTTTCTAGCGGGAGGGTACACCGGGGAGCTGTTTTTT.

This clonotype was seen a few times. This chain joins TRBV2 and TRBJ2-1; D is perhaps TRBD1 or TRBD2 (5 bases each). The germline gives CDR1 SNHLY, CDR2 FYNNEI. Trimming removed 7 bases from V and 8 bases from J, with 15 bases in between. There are 13 residues in the CDR3. CDR3 loop: CASIRERGDEQFF. CDR3 bases: TGTGCCAGCATCCGGGAAAGGGGCGATGAGCAGTTCTTC.

The chain has TRBV20-1 and TRBJ2-2, with D possibly being TRBD2 (6 bases). Trimming pared 6 bases from V and 6 bases from J, leaving 20 bases between. CDR1 and CDR2 from the germline V gene are DFQATT and SNEGSKA (reference sequence). The CDR3 length is 15 residues. The CDR3 here is CSALRDREPSGELFF. The CDR3 DNA is TGCAGTGCACTCCGGGACCGGGAGCCCTCCGGGGAGCTGTTTTTT.

This clonotype was seen repeatedly, ten times or more. This chain links TRBV5-1 with TRBJ2-5, with D maybe TRBD1 (6 bases). The CDR3 length is 12 residues. Germline V gives CDR1 SGHRS, CDR2 YFSETQ. Trimming pared 3 bases from V and 3 bases from J, leaving 6 bases between. CDR3 bases: TGCGCCAGCAGCTGGACAGAAGAGACCCAGTACTTC. Its translation: CASSWTEETQYF.

The genes are TRBV27 and TRBJ1-6; D unclear. V shed 5 bases and J shed 4 bases, with 24 bases lying between them. Germline V gene data show CDR1 as MNHEY and CDR2 as SMNVEV (reference sequence). CDR3 length equals 19 residues. The CDR3 loop reads CASSPLFNPAAKYNSPLHF. CDR3 sequence (DNA): TGTGCCAGCAGTCCACTATTTAATCCGGCAGCCAAATATAATTCACCCCTCCACTTT.

This clonotype was found a few times. The CDR3 sequence is CSVDRWTSGRAGEQFF. CDR3 DNA sequence: TGCAGCGTTGATAGGTGGACTAGCGGGAGGGCCGGTGAGCAGTTCTTC. V usage is TRBV29-1 and J usage is TRBJ2-1; TRBD2 aligns across 15 bases. The V gene's germline CDR1 is SQVTM and CDR2 ANQGSEA. CDR3 length equals 16 residues. V was clipped by 3 bases and J by 9 bases; unmatched bases: 9.

The chain employs TRBV6-5 and TRBJ1-1; 9 nucleotides align to TRBD1. The germline V gene encodes CDR1 MNHEY and CDR2 SVGAGI. CDR3 length: 14 amino acids. V lost 6 bases, J lost 4 bases, and 6 bases stayed unmatched. Here the CDR3 reads CASRYRGRLTEAFF. DNA for the CDR3: TGTGCCAGCAGGTACAGGGGGCGACTCACTGAAGCTTTCTTT.

This clonotype was seen many times. The chain employs TRBV7-9 and TRBJ2-1; the D call may be TRBD1 or TRBD2 (5 bases each). Trimming cost V 4 bases and J 14 bases, with 18 bases left between them. The CDR3 loop spans 13 amino acids. Per germline, CDR1 SEHNR and CDR2 FQNEAQ (reference sequence). In DNA, the CDR3 is TGTGCCAGCAGCTCTCAACCCGGGACGGAGAAGTTCTTC. Residues: CASSSQPGTEKFF.

J is TRBJ1-1 and V is TRBV6-2 or TRBV6-3; D not certain. The CDR3 extends over 12 amino acids. From germline, CDR1 is MNHEY and CDR2 SVGEGT. V was shortened by 7 bases and J by 2 bases, with 8 bases between the two germline ends. This CDR3 reads CASMGYNTEAFF. The CDR3 DNA follows: TGTGCCAGCATGGGTTACAACACTGAAGCTTTCTTT.

This clonotype was counted only a few times. This chain joins TRBV5-1 and TRBJ1-6; no clear D gene. The CDR3 sequence is 13 residues long. V was pared by 5 bases and J by 5 bases, with 8 bases between. Germline lookup yields CDR1 SGHRS and CDR2 YFSETQ. The CDR3: CASSGQDNSPLHF. In DNA, the CDR3 is TGCGCCAGCAGTGGTCAGGATAATTCACCCCTCCACTTT.

V and J are TRBV7-2 and TRBJ2-7; 7 nucleotides line up with TRBD1. After removal of 1 base from V and 2 bases from J, the junction contained 5 bases not matched to a gene. This CDR3 is 15 amino acids long. Germline V gives CDR1 SGHTA, CDR2 FQGNSA. CDR3 region: CASSLGHRGAYEQYF. The CDR3 bases are TGTGCCAGCAGCTTAGGCCACAGGGGAGCCTACGAGCAGTACTTC. Based on the CDR3 plus reference TRBV7-2 and TRBJ2-7, the full variable domain is GAGVSQSPSNKVTEKGKDVELRCDPISGHTALYWYRQSLGQGLEFLIYFQGNSAPDKSGLPSDRFSAERTGGSVSTLTIQRTQQEDSAVYLCASSLGHRGAYEQYFGPGTRLTVT.

V and J are TRBV20-1 and TRBJ1-4, with a possible D match to TRBD1 (6 bases). The CDR3 is 13 amino acids. In germline, CDR1 is DFQATT, CDR2 SNEGSKA (reference sequence). Trimming cost V 3 bases and J 7 bases, with 12 bases left between them. CDR3 sequence reads: CSASRNRAEKLFF. CDR3 coding DNA: TGCAGTGCTAGTCGCAACAGGGCTGAAAAACTGTTTTTT.

This clonotype was picked up many times. The gene calls are TRBV6-2 or TRBV6-3 and TRBJ2-2; 8 bases align to TRBD1. Germline V gives CDR1 MNHEY, CDR2 SVGEGT. After removal of 2 bases from V and 3 bases from J, the junction contained 8 bases not matched to a gene. The CDR3 is 17 amino acids. CDR3 DNA: TGTGCCAGCAGTTACACGACAGGGGACCTAGACACCGGGGAGCTGTTTTTT. As protein: CASSYTTGDLDTGELFF.

The rearrangement uses TRBV20-1 and TRBJ2-1; D is unclear. CDR1 is DFQATT, CDR2 SNEGSKA, per germline (reference sequence). The CDR3 sequence is 12 residues long. Trimming pared 1 base from V and 9 bases from J, leaving 10 bases between. The CDR3 reads CSARVYGFEQFF. DNA for the CDR3: TGCAGTGCTAGAGTATATGGGTTTGAGCAGTTCTTC.

This clonotype occurred a few times. The chain recombines TRBV5-1 with TRBJ2-1; 8 bases fit TRBD2. CDR1 and CDR2 from the germline V gene are SGHRS and YFSETQ. CDR3 length equals 16 residues. Trimming removed 1 base from V and 1 base from J; junction bases left unmatched: 4. The CDR3 DNA is TGCGCCAGCAGCTTGACAGCGGGGGTTTCCTACAATGAGCAGTTCTTC. Encoded protein: CASSLTAGVSYNEQFF.

V gene TRBV7-2 combines with J gene TRBJ2-7; 9 bases line up with TRBD1. The J segment lost 0 bases and the V segment lost 2 bases, leaving 5 bases of the junction unmatched. CDR1 is SGHTA and CDR2 is FQGNSA in the germline V gene. The CDR3 contains 16 residues. CDR3 bases: TGTGCCAGCAGCTTACGGACAGGGGCCGCCTCCTACGAGCAGTACTTC. This codes for CASSLRTGAASYEQYF.

This chain uses TRBV15 with TRBJ2-7, with D uncertain. The CDR3 loop spans 15 amino acids. CDR1 is LNHNV and CDR2 is YYDKDF in the germline V gene (reference sequence). V lost 0 bases to trimming and J lost 6 bases, with 15 bases between them. The DNA for the CDR3 is TGTGCCACCAGCAGAGATACCCGACTCTCCGCCGAGCAGTACTTC. Its protein is CATSRDTRLSAEQYF.

This clonotype was counted a few times. The genes are TRBV20-1 and TRBJ2-7; possible D gene TRBD2, 6 bases. CDR1 and CDR2 (germline): DFQATT, SNEGSKA (reference sequence). CDR3 length: 14 residues. The V gene lost 8 bases and the J gene lost 0 bases, with 17 bases spanning the gap. The CDR3 protein is CSLNIAGSSYEQYF. The CDR3, as DNA: TGCAGTTTAAATATTGCGGGGAGCTCCTACGAGCAGTACTTC.

This clonotype was counted a single time. The chain couples TRBV7-3 to TRBJ2-1; 11 nucleotides match TRBD2. The J segment lost 8 bases and the V segment lost 3 bases, leaving 6 bases of the junction unmatched. From germline, CDR1 is SGHTA and CDR2 FQGTGA. The CDR3 consists of 15 residues. As DNA, the CDR3 is TGTGCCAGCAGCTTTAGCGGGAGGGCTGTAGATGAGCAGTTCTTC. Protein sequence: CASSFSGRAVDEQFF.

The chain carries TRBV29-1 and TRBJ1-4, with D possibly TRBD1 on 5 matching bases. Per the germline V gene, CDR1 is SQVTM and CDR2 is ANQGSEA. Trimming removed 3 bases at V and 7 bases at J, with 12 bases between. The CDR3 spans 13 residues. The chain's CDR3 is CSVDGGLGEKLFF. The CDR3 region has the DNA TGCAGCGTTGACGGGGGGTTGGGTGAAAAACTGTTTTTT.

The chain uses TRBV3-1 and TRBJ1-1; D is unclear. Between the trimmed V and J ends, which lost 1 base and 7 bases, there was a span of 16 bases. The CDR3 spans 15 residues. Germline lookup yields CDR1 LGHDT and CDR2 YNNKEL (reference sequence). In DNA form, the CDR3 reads TGTGCCAGCAGCCAAGCTCCGGGAACATACGGTGAAGCTTTCTTT. Protein: CASSQAPGTYGEAFF.

This rearrangement joins TRBV5-1 to TRBJ2-5; 8 bases line up with TRBD2. CDR3 length: 15 residues. Looked up from germline, CDR1 is SGHRS and CDR2 is YFSETQ. Losses at the gene ends were 4 bases for V and 0 bases for J; bases not matched to a gene: 5. The DNA for the CDR3 is TGCGCCAGCAGCCGACTTAGCGGGGACCAAGAGACCCAGTACTTC. Its protein is CASSRLSGDQETQYF.

This clonotype was recorded a few times. The genes are TRBV4-2 and TRBJ2-1; no definite D call. Germline values: CDR1 LGHNA, CDR2 YNFKEQ. The CDR3 spans 17 residues. V gave up 1 base and J gave up 0 bases, with 13 bases separating them. CDR3 protein: CASSQVALGSSYNEQFF. The CDR3 region has the DNA TGTGCCAGCAGCCAAGTAGCTTTGGGCAGCTCCTACAATGAGCAGTTCTTC.